What follows are 16 T cell receptor beta chains derived from one specimen sequenced in a study of T cell responses to AZD1222 COVID-19 vaccine (dated by TCRdb to the early 2020s). The sample's time point label is to be understood as: baseline before first vaccination. The method was the immunoSEQ multiplex PCR assay. The source is immuneACCESS, and TCRdb retained only in-frame sequences with V and J called. Part of the clones is not carried over; for the studies checked, unresolved V genes explain less than half of this, and the remainder is unexplained. The sample records around 100,000 clones, about nine tenths of which are singletons. The ten largest make up around 1.7% of the sample. This material consisted of peripheral blood, taken on day 0 of AZD1222 vaccination. The receptor set was obtained from an adult in good health.

The V and J genes are TRBV6-5 and TRBJ1-5, with D possibly matching TRBD1 (5 bases). CDR1 and CDR2 (germline): MNHEY, SVGAGI. Trimming pared 5 bases from V and 5 bases from J, leaving 16 bases between. This CDR3 region has 15 residues. CDR3 in DNA: TGTGCCAGCAGTCCCCGACAACGAGGGGATCAGCCCCAGCATTTT. Its protein product is CASSPRQRGDQPQHF.

The chain carries TRBV28 and TRBJ1-4, with D possibly matching TRBD1 (5 bases). The CDR3 covers 14 residues. The V gene lost 2 bases and the J gene lost 14 bases, with 18 bases spanning the gap. The V gene's germline CDR1 is MDHEN and CDR2 SYDVKM. The CDR3 region has the DNA TGTGCCAGCAGTTTAATGACAGCGAATGTTTGGCTGTTTTTT. Amino acids: CASSLMTANVWLFF.

The chain joins TRBV2 to TRBJ2-7; D is uncertain. The germline V gene has CDR1 SNHLY and CDR2 FYNNEI. The CDR3 covers 13 residues. Trimming shortened V by 1 base and J by 3 bases, and 7 bases separated the two germline ends. The CDR3 region has the DNA TGTGCCAGCAGTGAAGAGGTCAGCTACGAGCAGTACTTC. This codes for CASSEEVSYEQYF.

This chain uses TRBV21-1 with TRBJ2-7; the D call in the table, TRBD1, was not verified against the DNA. TRBV21-1 is an annotated pseudogene. This CDR3 has 15 residues. This CDR3 is CASTTGHRPSYEQYF. CDR3 in DNA: TGTGCCAGCACCACGGGACACCGGCCCTCCTACGAGCAGTACTTC.

In this sample, this clone turned up many times. The rearrangement links TRBV2 to TRBJ1-1, with D uncertain. V was clipped by 4 bases and J by 5 bases, with 11 bases between them. Per germline, CDR1 SNHLY and CDR2 FYNNEI. This CDR3 contains 13 residues. CDR3 DNA sequence: TGTGCCAGCAGTGTAACCTCGTGGACTGAAGCTTTCTTT. This gives the protein CASSVTSWTEAFF.

CDR3 bases: TGCGCCAGCAGTCAATCGAGTAGGGCTAGCGGACGAGAGACCCAGTACTTC. Protein sequence: CASSQSSRASGRETQYF. J is TRBJ2-5 and V is TRBV23-1, with 7 positions matching TRBD2. TRBV23-1 is annotated as an ORF whose role is uncertain. This CDR3 spans 17 amino acids. Trimming removed 0 bases from V and 4 bases from J; junction bases left unmatched: 11.

V and J are TRBV4-2 and TRBJ2-1, with 13 bases lining up with TRBD2. After removal of 4 bases from V and 10 bases from J, the junction contained 10 bases not matched to a gene. Per germline, CDR1 LGHNA and CDR2 YNFKEQ. This CDR3 has 16 amino acids. For the CDR3, the DNA is TGTGCCAGCAGCCGTAGCGGGACTAGCGGGATTTGGGAGCAGTTCTTC. It codes for CASSRSGTSGIWEQFF.

This sequence joins TRBV19 and TRBJ2-5; 14 nucleotides agree with TRBD2. The CDR3 is made up of 16 amino acids. CDR1 is LNHDA and CDR2 is SQIVND in the germline V gene (reference sequence). The V and J ends lost 0 bases and 5 bases, in that order; junction bases with no gene match: 2. CDR3 amino acids: CASSIDGTSGSETQYF. CDR3 in DNA: TGTGCCAGTAGTATAGACGGGACTAGCGGGAGTGAGACCCAGTACTTC.

The rearrangement uses TRBV7-9 and TRBJ1-3, with unresolved D. The ends were cut back, 2 bases at V and 0 bases at J, with 14 bases in the middle. Germline V gene data show CDR1 as SEHNR and CDR2 as FQNEAQ (reference sequence). The length of the CDR3 is 17 residues. The CDR3 DNA reads TGTGCCAGCAGCTTAAGGTCGGACCACCTCTCTGGAAACACCATATATTTT. Its translation is CASSLRSDHLSGNTIYF.

This sequence joins TRBV5-4 and TRBJ2-4; 8 bases line up with TRBD1. The CDR3 runs 16 residues. Trimming removed 0 bases from V and 4 bases from J; junction bases left unmatched: 6. In germline, CDR1 is SGHNT, CDR2 YYREEE (reference sequence). The CDR3 spells CASSLGRTGTKNIQYF. CDR3 in DNA: TGTGCCAGCAGCTTGGGGAGGACAGGGACAAAAAACATTCAGTACTTC.

The CDR3 reads CASRGQGGTEAFF. The CDR3 coding sequence is TGTGCCAGCAGGGGACAGGGTGGCACTGAAGCTTTCTTT. The chain is built from TRBV27 and TRBJ1-1; TRBD1 matches at 9 bases. V lost 6 bases and J lost 4; bases outside the gene matches: 3. The CDR3 extends over 13 amino acids. Per germline, CDR1 MNHEY and CDR2 SMNVEV (reference sequence).

The chain employs TRBV6-1 and TRBJ1-1; weak D call: TRBD1 (6 bases). The germline CDR1 and CDR2 sequences are MNHNS and SASEGT. CDR3 length: 14 residues. The V end lost 3 bases, the J end lost 7 bases, and 15 bases lay between the germline ends. The CDR3: CASSERRDKIEAFF. For the CDR3, the DNA is TGTGCCAGCAGTGAGAGGCGGGACAAAATTGAAGCTTTCTTT.

CDR3 sequence: CATSDASRETQYF. The CDR3 nucleotides are TGTGCCACCAGTGATGCCAGCCGGGAGACCCAGTACTTC. The gene calls are TRBV24-1 and TRBJ2-5; no definite D call. Looked up from germline, CDR1 is KGHDR and CDR2 is SFDVKD. V dropped 3 bases and J dropped 5 bases, with 9 bases sitting between them. CDR3 length: 13 amino acids.

This clone has just a few counts. The identical CDR3 is also encoded by other nucleotide sequences in the sample. The chain is built from TRBV2 and TRBJ1-1; D gene uncertain. The V end was cut by 1 base, the J end by 4 bases, with 7 bases between. The germline CDR1 and CDR2 sequences are SNHLY and FYNNEI. This CDR3 has 13 residues. The CDR3 region has the DNA TGTGCCAGCAGTGAAGGCCCGGGCACTGAAGCTTTCTTT. Protein product: CASSEGPGTEAFF.

The chain has TRBV19 and TRBJ1-1, with D possibly being TRBD1 (5 bases). The germline gives CDR1 LNHDA, CDR2 SQIVND (reference sequence). Deletions cut 5 bases from V and 7 bases from J, with 14 bases between. The CDR3 loop spans 13 amino acids. CDR3: CASSWEGHGEAFF. CDR3 sequence (DNA): TGTGCCAGTAGTTGGGAGGGGCACGGTGAAGCTTTCTTT.

The J gene is TRBJ2-2, the V gene TRBV5-1; the D is unclear. V was shortened by 5 bases and J by 5 bases, with 13 bases between the two germline ends. The CDR3 sequence is 14 residues long. Germline V gene sequence: CDR1 SGHRS, CDR2 YFSETQ. CDR3: CASRRLVSTGELFF. The CDR3 DNA is TGCGCCAGCAGGAGGCTAGTGAGTACCGGGGAGCTGTTTTTT.